This entry features one T cell receptor beta chain sequence. What antigen it recognizes has not been identified. Base-call qualities are not available, and no considerably larger clone is one nucleotide away. The sample is drawn from a study of cytomegalovirus exposure and HLA in healthy donors (dated by TCRdb to the late 2010s). Broadly, across the study: In an earlier analysis of 450 to 750 of the donors, about 260 Gb of sequence data and 100 million or so unique TCR beta sequences from 180 million or so T cells were reported. Approximately 300 gigabases of sequencing data and around 85 million unique TCR sequences made up an early release that covered approximately 650 HLA-typed donors. Of the roughly 420 genotyped donors, less than 90% were placed in the genetic ancestry cluster associated with self-reported Caucasian donors. The aim of the study was to test whether cataloging public T cell receptors could identify signatures of past pathogen exposure. The study used immunosequencing to profile the T cell repertoires of approximately 650 subjects and linked those repertoires to cytomegalovirus serostatus. A separate validation cohort of 100 to 150 different subjects was used in addition to the approximately 700-subject first cohort. To predict cytomegalovirus infection status, the study combined high-throughput TCR immunosequencing, statistical association of individual TCRs with disease status, and machine learning. In a later analysis, previously published TCR beta repertoires from roughly 710 donors were re-analyzed and high-resolution HLA genotyping was added so that TCR occurrence patterns could be studied. In the later analysis, no new phenotypic data were used to find candidate immune exposures; instead, reliance was placed on TCR beta sequences and their occurrence across donors. An earlier analysis of approximately 580 of the donors used high-throughput TCR beta sequencing to judge whether each TCR beta V gene segment behaved as functional or pseudogenic. Alongside the repertoire data, information on donor age, sex, ethnicity and CMV serostatus was compiled. A later genetic analysis took genome-wide SNP genotypes for about 65% of the 666 donors and used that subset as a discovery cohort. Every repertoire in the discovery cohort had been generated on one and the same sequencing platform. HLA typing included class I and class II loci at four-digit resolution. Typing coverage varied by locus: 629-630 donors for A, B, C, DRB1 and DQB1; 500 to 550 for DQA1; more than 600 for DPA1; 450 to 480 for DPB1. Several DR-DQ haplotypes were handled as single units for association and clustering because linkage in the cohort was strong. On average, 235,054 unique TCR beta nucleotide sequences were sequenced per donor among 398 genotyped donors of the cohort, with roughly 18% of those sequences being non-productive. Overall results and qualifications from the work: Specific HLA alleles were associated with roughly 16,000 TCR beta sequences at a false discovery rate of 0.05 in a later analysis. Presence/absence analyses assumed roughly uniform sequencing depth across donors, an assumption that may not hold. The authors suggested that the approach could potentially be extended to other disease states and immunological phenotypes. Across donors, most TCR sequences were observed very rarely, whereas some public TCRs were present in many individuals. Some IMGT-functional V segments, including TRBV6-2 and TRBV6-3, could not be told apart with the 87-base-pair reads, so those segments were excluded. The classifier was reported to diagnose cytomegalovirus status with high specificity and sensitivity in both the original and validation cohorts. A cluster of highly shared sequence variants was judged likely to be a technical artifact of the sequencing pipeline. The cohort was sequenced for TCR beta chains only, and without alpha or paired-chain data the features that could be detected were limited. In a later genetic analysis, fewer N-insertions in productive TCRs were reported among donors in an Asian-associated ancestry cluster than the roughly 670-donor mean. A further reported finding was that TCR beta sequences accurately predicted the HLA-A and HLA-B alleles for most subjects in the first cohort. Assigning TCR associations to individual alleles was difficult when HLA alleles, especially DR and DQ, strongly co-occurred. In a later analysis, the rate of TCR association differed among HLA loci, with DRB1 alleles having the most associated TCRs and HLA-C alleles having the fewest. HLA typing was unavailable for some donors at each locus, so association tests used only the typed subset. Because counts were too low, some 17 rarely observed V segments, including chromosome 9 orphons, were excluded from the earlier analysis of fewer than 650 of the donors. In an earlier analysis of some 500 of the donors, most TCR beta V segments were observed in productive rearrangements about 87% or about 30% of the time, broadly matching IMGT annotations. A few of the identified cytomegalovirus-associated TCR beta chains were confirmed in vitro to be specific for cytomegalovirus antigens. In a later analysis, HLA-associated TCR beta chains showed more clonal expansion and lower generation probabilities than non-associated chains that were equally common. A later genetic analysis associated a missense DCLRE1C variant with V-gene and J-gene trimming of TCR beta chains, and an independent cohort replicated the association. In a later analysis, several top co-occurrence clusters were reported to appear linked to parvovirus B19, influenza, CMV and Epstein-Barr virus. Most CMV-associated TCR beta chains appeared to be HLA-restricted in a later analysis, and the HLA associations seemed to be driven largely by CMV exposure. Linkage disequilibrium might explain the correlated functional status among segregating V segments, but an unknown experimental factor could not be ruled out. The only immune exposure information available for the cohort was CMV serostatus. The study gave a list of about 170 TCR beta chains associated with cytomegalovirus.

The cohort comprised 670 or so healthy bone marrow donors. At the time of sampling, all cohort members were nominally healthy, though unrecorded immune exposures were likely present. The donor tested CMV seronegative, placing the donor among the 300 to 450 seronegative members of the cohort. Every donor gave a peripheral blood sample, and the peripheral blood mononuclear cells from that sample were used for TCR beta sequencing. Genomic DNA extraction from the blood cell samples was performed with the Qiagen DNeasy Blood Extraction Kit. The library was obtained by the immunoSEQ multiplex PCR assay. A mixture of 60 forward primers for TCR Vbeta segments and 13 reverse primers for TCR Jbeta segments was used in the multiplex PCR. A multiplex PCR assay on genomic DNA amplified the CDR3 region of rearranged TCR beta genes. Amplified TCR beta libraries were sequenced as 87-base-pair reads on the Illumina HiSeq System. As for the authors' bioinformatics: A later analysis counted approximately 76 million unique TCR beta chains across the 670 or so repertoires, and some 11 million of these chains were shared by at least two donors. Raw reads were error-corrected and collapsed into unique sequences with a nearest-neighbor algorithm that merged closely related sequences to remove PCR and sequencing errors. CDR3 sequences were aligned to IMGT reference sequences to assign V, D and J gene segments. For a sequence to be retained, a match of at least six nucleotides to both a V gene segment and a J gene segment was required. A rearrangement was called productive if the CDR3 had no stop codons and remained in frame with V and J, and every other rearrangement was called non-productive. Following IMGT convention, CDR3 was defined as the stretch from the second conserved V-encoded cysteine up to the conserved J-encoded phenylalanine. The earlier analysis of 450 to 750 of the donors excluded any sequence lacking an unambiguous match to a single V gene segment. An earlier analysis of fewer than 650 of the donors classified V segments as functional when productive rearrangements were above 56.7% and as segregating when the standard deviation between donors was above 5%. A statistical classification framework was built to diagnose cytomegalovirus status from the catalog of TCR beta chain sequences. A later analysis assigned V and J genes by comparing TCR nucleotide sequences with IMGT/GENE-DB human TR gene sequences. Using the TCRdist pipeline, a later analysis assigned CDR3 sequences along with most-parsimonious VDJ recombination scenarios. In a later analysis, each TCR beta chain was defined by its CDR3 amino acid sequence together with its V-gene family, and reads without a unique V-gene family were excluded. To address suspected cross-contamination and a sequencing artifact, a later analysis removed approximately 600 highly shared, low-generation-probability nucleotide sequences. In a later analysis, a clonal expansion index was calculated for each public chain from normalized within-repertoire ranks of inferred template counts. A later analysis computed generation probabilities with a VDJ recombination model fitted to out-of-frame rearrangements, and checked the results against IGoR. A later analysis scored TCR-TCR, TCR-HLA and TCR-CMV co-occurrence with hypergeometric tests, applying a repertoire-size bias correction to TCR pairs. In a later analysis, false discovery rates were estimated by permuting HLA or CMV assignments 20 times. In a later analysis, co-occurring TCRs were grouped using DBSCAN, with TCRdist sequence similarity added in when clustering inside HLA-allele-positive subsets. Repertoires with fewer than 30,000 or more than 120,000 public chains, plus five repertoires with anomalous nucleotide sharing, were excluded from co-occurrence clustering. TCRdb retrieved this table from immuneACCESS and kept in-frame rearrangements only. Not all clones are present; in checked studies, unresolved V genes account for under half, and no reason is known for the remainder. V and J calls and clone size are as listed in that table; D and trimming were resolved from the DNA. Here the sample has approximately 100,000 clones; roughly 82% occur a single time. Clones ranked in the top ten supply 1.5% to 2% of the sample.

The V end loses 8 bases and the J end loses 4 bases, and a stretch of 14 bases separates them. Sequences LNHDA (CDR1) and SQIVND (CDR2) are obtained from the germline V gene (reference sequence). Spanning cysteine to phenylalanine, the CDR3 consists of 13 amino acids. The retained sequence is limited to the CDR3, 39 bases, with the frame set at the first base. The origin of this receptor is a man aged 45-65 years in good health and CMV-seronegative. This chain is built from TRBV19 and TRBJ1-1; the best D guess is TRBD1, with 5 bases matching. The sample comprised PBMCs. The DNA is TGTGCCAGTTGTGCAGGGTGGGCCACTGAAGCTTTCTTT. It is translated as CASCAGWATEAFF.